Each of the 27 T cell receptor beta chains below was sequenced from the same sample in a study of shared clonotypes between healthy human individuals. Sequencing was performed with immunoSEQ multiplex PCR; in TCRdb, only in-frame clones are kept and a portion is missing. Here the sample spans around 2,000,000 clones, 85% to 95% being singletons. The sequenced sample consisted of naive CD4+ T cells sorted from blood. The subset was: CD45RA+ positively selected. Source of these receptors: a man aged 18 to 29 in good health.

The J gene is TRBJ2-7, the V gene TRBV18; 13 bases align to TRBD2. Trimming took 5 bases from V and 5 from J; bases not matched to a gene: 12. The V gene's germline CDR1 is KGHSH and CDR2 LQKENI. CDR3 length: 17 amino acids. The CDR3 reads CASSFSPGLAGINEQYF. CDR3 DNA sequence: TGTGCCAGCTCATTCTCCCCGGGACTAGCGGGGATCAACGAGCAGTACTTC.

The gene calls are TRBV15 and TRBJ2-1, with D maybe TRBD2 (7 bases). The germline V gene encodes CDR1 LNHNV and CDR2 YYDKDF (reference sequence). V shed 9 bases and J shed 8 bases, with 23 bases lying between them. The CDR3 is 15 amino acids. CDR3 sequence: CATLPGRGGQYEQFF. The CDR3 DNA is TGTGCCACGCTCCCAGGTAGGGGGGGGCAGTATGAGCAGTTCTTC. The whole variable domain, filled in from reference TRBV15 and TRBJ2-1, reads DAMVIQNPRYQVTQFGKPVTLSCSQTLNHNVMYWYQQKSSQAPKLLFHYYDKDFNNEADTPDNFQSRRPNTSFCFLDIRSPGLGDTAMYLCATLPGRGGQYEQFFGPGTRLTVL.

The chain links TRBV28 to TRBJ1-5; D perhaps matches TRBD1 (6 bases). Germline lookup yields CDR1 MDHEN and CDR2 SYDVKM. The CDR3 spans 15 residues. V lost 7 bases and J 0 bases, leaving 13 bases between the germline ends. CDR3 nucleotides: TGTGCCAGCAATTCCGGGACAAATAGCAATCAGCCCCAGCATTTT. Translated, it gives CASNSGTNSNQPQHF.

V gene TRBV5-1 combines with J gene TRBJ2-2, with 7 nucleotides matching TRBD1. Germline V gene sequence: CDR1 SGHRS, CDR2 YFSETQ. This CDR3 has 14 amino acids. With V trimmed by 4 bases and J by 8 bases, 8 bases remained unmatched. The CDR3 is CASSPSLTGGELFF. CDR3 DNA: TGCGCCAGCAGCCCCTCACTGACAGGGGGGGAGCTGTTTTTT.

As for this clone: The same CDR3 arises from other DNA sequences in this sample as well. J is TRBJ2-3 and V is TRBV2, with D perhaps TRBD1 (5 bases). Trimming took 0 bases from V and 3 from J, leaving 7 bases between them. The CDR3 sequence is 14 residues long. Germline V lookup: CDR1 SNHLY, CDR2 FYNNEI. The CDR3 sequence is CASSEAGRTDTQYF. The CDR3 DNA reads as TGTGCCAGCAGTGAAGCGGGGCGAACAGATACGCAGTATTTT.

The chain joins TRBV7-9 to TRBJ1-1, with a weak D call TRBD1 (5 bases). Looked up from germline, CDR1 is SEHNR and CDR2 is FQNEAQ (reference sequence). The length of the CDR3 is 17 residues. V lost 1 base to trimming and J lost 3 bases, with 18 bases between them. CDR3 sequence (DNA): TGTGCCAGCAGCTTAGTGCGGAAAGGACTACAGGACACTGAAGCTTTCTTT. This gives the protein CASSLVRKGLQDTEAFF.

The V gene is TRBV28, the J gene TRBJ2-3, with a tentative D call TRBD2 (5 bases). The V gene's germline CDR1 is MDHEN and CDR2 SYDVKM. This CDR3 has 16 amino acids. Trimming stripped 4 bases from V and 8 bases from J, with 22 bases between. The CDR3 region is CASSSPGSGVFPTQYF. CDR3 coding DNA: TGTGCCAGCAGTTCCCCGGGGAGCGGAGTCTTCCCTACGCAGTATTTT. The variable domain in full, completed from reference TRBV28 and TRBJ2-3, reads DVKVTQSSRYLVKRTGEKVFLECVQDMDHENMFWYRQDPGLGLRLIYFSYDVKMKEKGDIPEGYSVSREKKERFSLILESASTNQTSMYLCASSSPGSGVFPTQYFGPGTRLTVL.

The CDR3 here is CASSSTSGQYQETQYF. The CDR3 nucleotides read TGCGCCAGCAGCTCTACTAGCGGGCAATACCAAGAGACCCAGTACTTC. This chain joins TRBV5-1 and TRBJ2-5, with 9 bases lining up with TRBD2. The CDR3 spans 16 residues. The V segment lost 3 bases and the J segment 0 bases; nucleotides outside the gene matches: 6. Germline CDR1 and CDR2: SGHRS and YFSETQ.

J is TRBJ2-1 and V is TRBV6-5; TRBD1 is a possible D gene (6 bases). Looked up from germline, CDR1 is MNHEY and CDR2 is SVGAGI. V was clipped by 2 bases and J by 2 bases, with 13 bases between them. This CDR3 is 16 amino acids long. As DNA, the CDR3 is TGTGCCAGCAGTTACGGGAACAGGGCCCCCTACAATGAGCAGTTCTTC. Translation gives CASSYGNRAPYNEQFF.

This rearrangement joins TRBV4-3 to TRBJ2-7; no reliable D call. V lost 0 bases and J 4 bases, leaving 4 bases between the germline ends. This CDR3 is 12 amino acids long. The V gene's germline CDR1 is LGHNA and CDR2 YSLEER. CDR3 sequence reads: CASSQDRYEQYF. The CDR3 nucleotides read TGCGCCAGCAGCCAAGATCGGTACGAGCAGTACTTC.

The chain employs TRBV19 and TRBJ1-2, with unresolved D. Per germline, CDR1 LNHDA and CDR2 SQIVND (reference sequence). Deletions cut 2 bases from V and 2 bases from J, with 9 bases between. There are 14 residues in the CDR3. The CDR3 spells CASSISGENYGYTF. DNA for the CDR3: TGTGCCAGTAGTATAAGTGGGGAGAACTATGGCTACACCTTC.

This chain connects TRBV30 to TRBJ2-7; 10 bases align to TRBD2. V lost 0 bases and J lost 9; bases outside the gene matches: 2. Germline-derived CDR1 and CDR2 are GTSNPN and SVGIG (reference sequence). The CDR3 has 12 amino acids. CDR3: CAWSVGLAAQYF. In nucleotides, the CDR3 is TGTGCCTGGAGTGTAGGACTAGCGGCGCAGTACTTC.

V and J are TRBV7-8 and TRBJ2-3; TRBD2 matches 10 bases. CDR1 is SGHVS, CDR2 FQNEAQ, per germline. V lost 5 bases and J lost 4; bases outside the gene matches: 3. The CDR3 sequence is 14 residues long. CDR3 in amino acids: CASSTGLAADTQYF. In DNA, the CDR3 is TGTGCCAGCAGCACAGGACTAGCGGCAGATACGCAGTATTTT.

The V and J genes are TRBV28 and TRBJ1-6; no clear D. CDR3 length equals 15 residues. V was shortened by 4 bases and J by 5 bases, with 12 bases between the two germline ends. Germline V CDR1 and CDR2: MDHEN, SYDVKM. The CDR3, as DNA: TGTGCCAGCAGTTCCGCGCAGATAGATAATTCACCCCTCCACTTT. Protein sequence: CASSSAQIDNSPLHF. The whole variable domain, remainder taken from reference TRBV28 and TRBJ1-6, is DVKVTQSSRYLVKRTGEKVFLECVQDMDHENMFWYRQDPGLGLRLIYFSYDVKMKEKGDIPEGYSVSREKKERFSLILESASTNQTSMYLCASSSAQIDNSPLHFGNGTRLTVT.

The chain recombines TRBV5-1 with TRBJ2-2; 8 positions agree with TRBD1. Germline V gene lookup returns CDR1 SGHRS and CDR2 YFSETQ. J gave up 3 bases and V 5 bases, and 3 bases lay outside the gene matches. This CDR3 has 14 amino acids. The CDR3 here is CASRMTGDTGELFF. In DNA form, the CDR3 reads TGCGCCAGCAGAATGACAGGGGACACCGGGGAGCTGTTTTTT.

This rearrangement joins TRBV11-2 to TRBJ2-7; 12 bases are shared with TRBD2. The CDR3 spans 17 residues. CDR1 is SGHAT and CDR2 is FQNNGV in the germline V gene. Losses at the gene ends were 5 bases for V and 1 base for J; bases not matched to a gene: 9. CDR3 loop: CASSQTSGSQGSYEQYF. The CDR3 bases are TGTGCCAGCAGCCAGACTAGCGGGAGTCAGGGGTCCTACGAGCAGTACTTC.

In DNA, the CDR3 is TGTGCCAGCAGTTACTCTGGGGAGTACCCCAATCAGCCCCAGCATTTT. As protein: CASSYSGEYPNQPQHF. This chain links TRBV6-6 with TRBJ1-5; D not resolved. The CDR3 runs 16 residues. Trimming left V 0 bases short and J 3 bases short, with 12 bases between. The V gene's germline CDR1 is MNHNY and CDR2 SVGAGI (reference sequence).

The chain is built from TRBV7-9 and TRBJ1-4; 7 positions match TRBD1. Trimming at V came to 2 bases and at J to 5 bases, leaving 5 bases not matched to a gene. CDR1 and CDR2 (germline): SEHNR, FQNEAQ (reference sequence). The CDR3 totals 15 residues. As DNA, the CDR3 is TGTGCCAGCAGCTTAATAGGGGGCCAGAATGAAAAACTGTTTTTT. This sequence encodes CASSLIGGQNEKLFF.

The CDR3 DNA is TGTGCCAGTAGTATAGTTCTGGCGGCTCCGGGGGGCAATCAGCCCCAGCATTTT. As protein: CASSIVLAAPGGNQPQHF. The chain is built from TRBV19 and TRBJ1-5; perhaps TRBD1 as D (5 bases). Germline CDR1 LNHDA, CDR2 SQIVND (reference sequence). V shed 1 base and J shed 2 bases, with 18 bases lying between them. There are 18 residues in the CDR3.

The V gene is TRBV19, the J gene TRBJ1-1; TRBD1 might be the D (6 bases). Germline CDR1 and CDR2: LNHDA and SQIVND (reference sequence). The ends were cut back, 3 bases at V and 0 bases at J, with 17 bases in the middle. The CDR3 runs to 17 residues. CDR3 protein: CASSMSLLQGVNTEAFF. The CDR3 coding sequence is TGTGCCAGTAGTATGTCCTTACTACAGGGAGTGAACACTGAAGCTTTCTTT.

This chain connects TRBV6-5 to TRBJ2-4, with 7 bases aligning to TRBD1. The germline gives CDR1 MNHEY, CDR2 SVGAGI. CDR3 size: 14 residues. The V gene end was trimmed by 6 bases and the J gene end by 6 bases; junction bases not matched to a gene: 8. DNA of the CDR3: TGTGCCAGCAGATACAGGGGCAGTGGAAACATTCAGTACTTC. Protein: CASRYRGSGNIQYF.

The gene calls are TRBV2 and TRBJ1-5; maybe TRBD1 (6 bases). V was shortened by 7 bases and J by 3 bases, with 13 bases between the two germline ends. The length of the CDR3 is 14 residues. Germline values: CDR1 SNHLY, CDR2 FYNNEI. CDR3 DNA sequence: TGTGCCAGCAAGCAGGGGACAACCAATCAGCCCCAGCATTTT. It codes for CASKQGTTNQPQHF. Variable domain in full (rest from reference TRBV2 and TRBJ1-5): EPEVTQTPSHQVTQMGQEVILRCVPISNHLYFYWYRQILGQKVEFLVSFYNNEISEKSEIFDDQFSVERPDGSNFTLKIRSTKLEDSAMYFCASKQGTTNQPQHFGDGTRLSIL.

The V gene is TRBV28, the J gene TRBJ1-5; possibly TRBD1 for D (5 bases). Germline CDR1 is MDHEN and CDR2 is SYDVKM. CDR3 length: 13 residues. The V gene lost 5 bases and the J gene lost 3 bases, with 8 bases spanning the gap. CDR3 residues: CASSRDYNQPQHF. CDR3 bases: TGTGCCAGCAGTCGGGACTACAATCAGCCCCAGCATTTT.

The chain joins TRBV10-3 to TRBJ1-3; D may be TRBD1 (5 bases). The CDR3 is 16 residues long. The V end was cut by 2 bases, the J end by 1 base, with 12 bases between. CDR1 ENHRY and CDR2 SYGVKD come from the germline V gene. CDR3 coding DNA: TGTGCCATCAGTGAGGCCGCTGGGACTTCTGGAAACACCATATATTTT. Translation: CAISEAAGTSGNTIYF.

The V call is TRBV19, the J call TRBJ2-3, with D perhaps matching TRBD1 (5 bases). The CDR3 loop spans 16 amino acids. The germline CDR1 and CDR2 sequences are LNHDA and SQIVND (reference sequence). The V and J ends lost 3 bases and 2 bases respectively, with 15 bases between them. This chain's CDR3 is CASSILGEGYTDTQYF. The CDR3 DNA reads TGTGCCAGTAGTATCTTAGGGGAAGGGTACACAGATACGCAGTATTTT.

This clone showed up just once. The genes are TRBV19 and TRBJ2-3; D is unresolved. Between the trimmed V and J ends, which lost 7 bases and 5 bases, there was a span of 10 bases. The CDR3 sequence is 12 residues long. Germline values: CDR1 LNHDA, CDR2 SQIVND (reference sequence). The CDR3 coding sequence is TGTGCCAGTAATTTTTTTTTAGATACGCAGTATTTT. Translating gives CASNFFLDTQYF.

This chain uses TRBV30 with TRBJ2-2; no reliable D call. This CDR3 comprises 13 residues. V shed 5 bases and J shed 6 bases, with 13 bases lying between them. Germline CDR1 GTSNPN, CDR2 SVGIG (reference sequence). For the CDR3, the DNA is TGTGCCTGGGCCATCCACGGGCCCGGGGAGCTGTTTTTT. It specifies CAWAIHGPGELFF.